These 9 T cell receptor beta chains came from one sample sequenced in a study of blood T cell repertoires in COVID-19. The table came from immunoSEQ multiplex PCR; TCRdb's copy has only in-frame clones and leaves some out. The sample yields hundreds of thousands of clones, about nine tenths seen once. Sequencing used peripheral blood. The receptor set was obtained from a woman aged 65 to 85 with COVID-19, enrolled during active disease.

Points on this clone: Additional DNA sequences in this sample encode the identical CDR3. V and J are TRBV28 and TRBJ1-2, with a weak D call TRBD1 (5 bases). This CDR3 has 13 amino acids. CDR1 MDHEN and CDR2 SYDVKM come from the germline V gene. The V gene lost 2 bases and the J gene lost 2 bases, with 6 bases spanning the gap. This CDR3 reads CASSLPGNYGYTF. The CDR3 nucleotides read TGTGCCAGCAGTTTACCAGGGAACTATGGCTACACCTTC.

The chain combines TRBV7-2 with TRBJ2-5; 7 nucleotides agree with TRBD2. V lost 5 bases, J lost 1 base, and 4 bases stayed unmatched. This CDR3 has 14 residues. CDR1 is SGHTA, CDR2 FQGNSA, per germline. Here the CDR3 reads CASSPGLRQETQYF. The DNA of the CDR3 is TGTGCCAGCAGCCCGGGACTACGCCAAGAGACCCAGTACTTC.

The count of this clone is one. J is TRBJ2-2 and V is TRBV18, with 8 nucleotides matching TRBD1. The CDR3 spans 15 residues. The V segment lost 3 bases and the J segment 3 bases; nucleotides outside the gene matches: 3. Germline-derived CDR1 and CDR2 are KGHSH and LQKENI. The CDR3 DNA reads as TGTGCCAGCTCACCCCTACAGGGGGACACCGGGGAGCTGTTTTTT. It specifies CASSPLQGDTGELFF.

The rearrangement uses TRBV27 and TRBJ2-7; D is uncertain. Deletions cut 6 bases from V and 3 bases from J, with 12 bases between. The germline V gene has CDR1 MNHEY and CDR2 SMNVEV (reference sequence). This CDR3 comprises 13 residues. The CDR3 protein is CASRSDGDYEQYF. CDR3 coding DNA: TGTGCCAGCAGATCTGATGGAGACTACGAGCAGTACTTC.

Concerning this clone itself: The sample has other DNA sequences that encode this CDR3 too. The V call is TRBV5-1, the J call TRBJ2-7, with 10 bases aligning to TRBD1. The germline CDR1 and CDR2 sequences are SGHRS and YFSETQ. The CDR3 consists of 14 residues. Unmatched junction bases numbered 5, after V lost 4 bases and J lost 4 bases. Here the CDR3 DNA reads TGCGCCAGCAGCGTCGGACAGGGGGGGTACGAGCAGTACTTC. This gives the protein CASSVGQGGYEQYF.

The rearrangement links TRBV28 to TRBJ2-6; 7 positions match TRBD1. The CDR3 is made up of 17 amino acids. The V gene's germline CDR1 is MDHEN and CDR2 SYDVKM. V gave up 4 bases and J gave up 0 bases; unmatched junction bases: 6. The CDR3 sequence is CASSSPGQSSGANVLTF. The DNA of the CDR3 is TGTGCCAGCAGTTCTCCGGGACAGAGCTCTGGGGCCAACGTCCTGACTTTC.

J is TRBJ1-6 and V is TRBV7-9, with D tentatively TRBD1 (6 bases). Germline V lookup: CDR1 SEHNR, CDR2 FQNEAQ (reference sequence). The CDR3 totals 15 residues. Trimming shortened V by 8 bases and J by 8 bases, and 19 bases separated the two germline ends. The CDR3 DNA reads TGTGCCAGCGTTAACCCCACAGGGTCGGATTCACCCCTCCACTTT. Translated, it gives CASVNPTGSDSPLHF.

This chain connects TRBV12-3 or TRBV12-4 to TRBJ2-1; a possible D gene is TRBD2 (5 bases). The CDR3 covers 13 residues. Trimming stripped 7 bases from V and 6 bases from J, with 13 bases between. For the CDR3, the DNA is TGTGCCAGCACCCCCACGGGGTCCAATGAGCAGTTCTTC. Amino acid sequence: CASTPTGSNEQFF.

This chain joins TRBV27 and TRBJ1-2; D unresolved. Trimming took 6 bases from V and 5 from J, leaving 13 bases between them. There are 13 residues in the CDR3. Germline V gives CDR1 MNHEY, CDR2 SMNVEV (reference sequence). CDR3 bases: TGTGCCAGCAGCTCATTACAGTGGTATGGCTACACCTTC. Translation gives CASSSLQWYGYTF.